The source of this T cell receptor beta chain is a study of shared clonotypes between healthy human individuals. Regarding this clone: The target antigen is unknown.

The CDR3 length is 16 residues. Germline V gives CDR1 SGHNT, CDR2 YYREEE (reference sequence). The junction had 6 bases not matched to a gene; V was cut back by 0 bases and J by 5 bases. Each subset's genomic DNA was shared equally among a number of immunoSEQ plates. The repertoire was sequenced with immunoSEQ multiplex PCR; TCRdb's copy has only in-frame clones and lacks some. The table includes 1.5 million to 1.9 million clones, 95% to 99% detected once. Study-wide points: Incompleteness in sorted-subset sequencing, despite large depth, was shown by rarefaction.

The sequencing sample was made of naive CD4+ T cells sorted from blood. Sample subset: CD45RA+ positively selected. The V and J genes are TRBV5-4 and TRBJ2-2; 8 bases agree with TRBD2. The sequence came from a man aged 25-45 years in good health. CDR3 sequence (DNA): TGTGCCAGCAGCTTGGGCGGGAGGTCCCTTACCGGGGAGCTGTTTTTT. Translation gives CASSLGGRSLTGELFF. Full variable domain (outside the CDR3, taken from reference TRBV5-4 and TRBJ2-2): ETGVTQSPTHLIKTRGQQVTLRCSSQSGHNTVSWYQQALGQGPQFIFQYYREEENGRGNFPPRFSGLQFPNYSSELNVNALELDDSALYLCASSLGGRSLTGELFFGEGSRLTVL.